The 20 T cell receptor beta chains below come from one sample, sequenced in a study of CD4 T cells in relation to SARS-CoV-2 and coronaviruses. This table comes from immunoSEQ multiplex PCR, and its TCRdb copy is limited to in-frame clones, with some not included. Of about 36,000 clones in the sample, 70% to 85% were seen once. Their antigens remain unidentified. The specimen sequenced was memory CD4+ T cells from PBMCs, cultured in vitro. These receptors came from an adult with COVID-19.

This chain links TRBV5-1 with TRBJ2-1, with 9 positions matching TRBD2. J lost 6 bases, V lost 3 bases, and 10 bases had no gene match. The CDR3 has 16 amino acids. Germline V gene sequence: CDR1 SGHRS, CDR2 YFSETQ. The CDR3, as DNA: TGCGCCAGCAGCTCCGCAGGGGCGGGAGGGCTCAATGAGCAGTTCTTC. It translates to CASSSAGAGGLNEQFF.

The V gene is TRBV11-2, the J gene TRBJ2-1, with TRBD2 matching 7 bases. CDR1 is SGHAT and CDR2 is FQNNGV in the germline V gene. Unmatched junction bases numbered 6, after V lost 5 bases and J lost 8 bases. The CDR3 totals 13 residues. In DNA form, the CDR3 reads TGTGCCAGCAGCGCAATAGCGGGCTATGAGCAGTTCTTC. Encoded protein: CASSAIAGYEQFF.

The J gene is TRBJ2-3, the V gene TRBV28; D is undetermined. From germline, CDR1 is MDHEN and CDR2 SYDVKM. Trimming cost V 7 bases and J 5 bases, with 10 bases left between them. This CDR3 spans 12 amino acids. CDR3 in DNA: TGTGCCAGCACACCCAACCGAGATACGCAGTATTTT. Translating it yields CASTPNRDTQYF.

The V call is TRBV6-6, the J call TRBJ1-4, with 7 positions matching TRBD1. The V and J ends lost 7 bases and 7 bases, in that order; junction bases with no gene match: 12. This CDR3 has 15 residues. The germline V gene has CDR1 MNHNY and CDR2 SVGAGI (reference sequence). CDR3 DNA: TGTGCCAGCAAACCACAGGGACAGAGCGCTGAAAAACTGTTTTTT. This encodes CASKPQGQSAEKLFF.

The chain is built from TRBV18 and TRBJ1-1; the D gene is possibly TRBD1 (5 bases). V was cut by 0 bases and J by 14 bases, with 16 bases left in between. This CDR3 comprises 13 residues. Germline loops: CDR1 KGHSH, CDR2 LQKENI. The CDR3, as DNA: TGTGCCAGCTCACCACCGGGGGGAGGGGTTTCGTTCTTT. Its translation is CASSPPGGGVSFF.

J is TRBJ2-7 and V is TRBV19; a weak D match, TRBD2 (7 bases). Germline V gene lookup returns CDR1 LNHDA and CDR2 SQIVND (reference sequence). Trimming left V 1 base short and J 4 bases short, with 17 bases between. The CDR3 is made up of 16 amino acids. CDR3 sequence: CASSIGAGAPAYEQYF. CDR3 sequence (DNA): TGTGCCAGTAGTATAGGGGCGGGGGCCCCAGCTTACGAGCAGTACTTC.

This clone was picked up a small number of times. The chain links TRBV27 to TRBJ1-5, with 9 bases that match TRBD1. The germline CDR1 and CDR2 sequences are MNHEY and SMNVEV (reference sequence). The CDR3 length is 14 residues. V lost 6 bases to trimming and J lost 4 bases; unmatched junction nucleotides: 4. CDR3 coding DNA: TGTGCCAGCAGCATTGACAGGGGGAATCAGCCCCAGCATTTT. Translating it yields CASSIDRGNQPQHF.

V usage is TRBV5-5 and J usage is TRBJ2-5, with D unclear. V lost 0 bases and J lost 5, with 14 bases in between. Germline-derived CDR1 and CDR2 are SGHKS and YYEKEE (reference sequence). This CDR3 has 15 amino acids. DNA of the CDR3: TGTGCCAGCAGCTTGGCCACATTCCCTGCGGAGACCCAGTACTTC. Protein product: CASSLATFPAETQYF.

The chain links TRBV5-1 to TRBJ2-7; D possibly uses TRBD1 or TRBD2 (5 bases each). V gave up 0 bases and J gave up 6 bases, with 25 bases separating them. The CDR3 covers 18 residues. Looked up from germline, CDR1 is SGHRS and CDR2 is YFSETQ. CDR3 sequence reads: CASSLEYGGGAAAVEQYF. CDR3 nucleotide sequence: TGCGCCAGCAGCTTGGAGTATGGGGGTGGAGCGGCTGCGGTCGAGCAGTACTTC.

The V call is TRBV4-3, the J call TRBJ2-3; the match to TRBD2 covers 9 bases. V was pared by 5 bases and J by 6 bases, with 6 bases of the junction left unmatched. CDR1 LGHNA and CDR2 YSLEER come from the germline V gene. There are 14 residues in the CDR3. The CDR3 nucleotides read TGCGCCAGCAGCAGCGGGGGGTGGGGGGATACGCAGTATTTT. It encodes CASSSGGWGDTQYF.

J is TRBJ2-2 and V is TRBV4-1; D is possibly TRBD2 (6 bases). The CDR3 covers 14 residues. The ends were cut back, 5 bases at V and 1 base at J, with 8 bases in the middle. CDR1 is MGHRA, CDR2 YSYEKL, per germline. The chain's CDR3 is CASSSGLNTGELFF. The CDR3 bases are TGCGCCAGCAGCAGCGGGCTGAACACCGGGGAGCTGTTTTTT.

The chain is built from TRBV13 and TRBJ2-5; TRBD1 might be the D (6 bases). The CDR3 has 15 amino acids. Per the germline V gene, CDR1 is PRHDT and CDR2 is FYEKMQ (reference sequence). The germline V and J ends were trimmed by 5 bases and 0 bases, with 13 bases remaining between them. The CDR3 DNA reads TGTGCCAGCAGCGTCACTCCAGGGGACCAAGAGACCCAGTACTTC. Translation gives CASSVTPGDQETQYF.

The CDR3, as DNA: TGTGCCAGCAGCTTGACTAGCGGGATGGATACGCAGTATTTT. Its protein product is CASSLTSGMDTQYF. V gene TRBV5-4 combines with J gene TRBJ2-3; the match to TRBD2 covers 10 bases. With V trimmed by 1 base and J by 6 bases, 2 bases remained unmatched. The CDR3 has 14 residues. Per germline, CDR1 SGHNT and CDR2 YYREEE (reference sequence).

The rearrangement joins TRBV19 to TRBJ2-5; D might be TRBD2 (5 bases). Germline V gene lookup returns CDR1 LNHDA and CDR2 SQIVND (reference sequence). Trimming left V 4 bases short and J 5 bases short, with 17 bases between. The CDR3 consists of 15 residues. The CDR3 region has the DNA TGTGCCAGTAGTAATGACGGGATGGTCTATGAGACCCAGTACTTC. This encodes CASSNDGMVYETQYF. The full variable domain, in which reference TRBV19 and TRBJ2-5 provide the parts outside the CDR3, is DGGITQSPKYLFRKEGQNVTLSCEQNLNHDAMYWYRQDPGQGLRLIYYSQIVNDFQKGDIAEGYSVSREKKESFPLTVTSAQKNPTAFYLCASSNDGMVYETQYFGPGTRLLVL.

The chain carries TRBV3-1 (or the pseudogene TRBV3-2) and TRBJ2-1; TRBD1 agrees at 8 bases. CDR3 length: 15 residues. The V and J ends lost 1 base and 7 bases, in that order; junction bases with no gene match: 6. Per the germline V gene, CDR1 is LGHDT and CDR2 is YNNKEL (reference sequence). The CDR3: CASSQGQGYLNEQFF. The DNA for the CDR3 is TGTGCCAGCAGCCAAGGACAGGGGTATTTGAATGAGCAGTTCTTC.

The chain uses TRBV10-3 and TRBJ2-1; D is possibly TRBD2 (5 bases). Germline V CDR1 and CDR2: ENHRY, SYGVKD. V was cut by 3 bases and J by 10 bases, with 22 bases left in between. There are 16 residues in the CDR3. The CDR3 DNA reads TGTGCCATCAGTGACTCTACGCGGGTCCATACTGGGGAGCAGTTCTTC. It codes for CAISDSTRVHTGEQFF.

This clone has just one count. The chain links TRBV28 to TRBJ1-3, with D uncertain. This CDR3 is built from 13 residues. Germline V gene lookup returns CDR1 MDHEN and CDR2 SYDVKM. Trimming pared 3 bases from V and 1 base from J, leaving 4 bases between. CDR3 amino acids: CASSLNSGNTIYF. DNA of the CDR3: TGTGCCAGCAGTTTGAATTCTGGAAACACCATATATTTT.

This clone came up once. V usage is TRBV9 and J usage is TRBJ2-5; D uncertain. The CDR3 has 12 amino acids. Trimming left V 4 bases short and J 5 bases short, with 9 bases between. Germline V gene lookup returns CDR1 SGDLS and CDR2 YYNGEE. The CDR3 loop reads CASSQHGETQYF. CDR3 coding DNA: TGTGCCAGCAGCCAACACGGGGAGACCCAGTACTTC.

This clone was picked up one time. The chain has TRBV5-4 and TRBJ1-1, with 7 bases matching TRBD1. The CDR3 extends over 15 amino acids. The germline CDR1 and CDR2 sequences are SGHNT and YYREEE (reference sequence). Trimming at V came to 3 bases and at J to 3 bases, leaving 8 bases not matched to a gene. The CDR3 nucleotides read TGTGCCAGCAGCTCTCAGGGGGGGGCGTACACTGAAGCTTTCTTT. Its translation: CASSSQGGAYTEAFF. Combining the CDR3 with reference TRBV5-4 and TRBJ1-1 gives the whole variable domain ETGVTQSPTHLIKTRGQQVTLRCSSQSGHNTVSWYQQALGQGPQFIFQYYREEENGRGNFPPRFSGLQFPNYSSELNVNALELDDSALYLCASSSQGGAYTEAFFGQGTRLTVV.

This chain joins TRBV4-2 and TRBJ2-1; a possible D gene is TRBD2 (5 bases). This CDR3 is 13 amino acids long. Germline V gene data show CDR1 as LGHNA and CDR2 as YNFKEQ. V was shortened by 1 base and J by 7 bases, with 8 bases between the two germline ends. This chain's CDR3 is CASSQGGPNEQFF. Written as DNA, the CDR3 is TGTGCCAGCAGCCAAGGCGGGCCGAATGAGCAGTTCTTC.